These T cell receptor beta chains were read from a single sample in a study of CD8 T cells in Susac syndrome. MiXCR, run by TCRdb on the immunoSEQ multiplex PCR reads, gives a single entry per CDR3 protein. The data show some 65,000 distinct CDR3 sequences, roughly 94% seen once. Sequenced: CD8+ T cells from PBMCs. The receptors shown here come from a human donor with multiple sclerosis. Both conserved end residues are part of each CDR3. D genes are given only for firm matches. A row's size may be missing; if present it is once, few, many or a size class.

cdr3_nt,cdr3_aa,cdr3_length,d_call,v_call,clone_size,j_call
TGTGCCAGCAGTTATTGGACTAGCGGGACGAGGGAGCAGTACTTC,CASSYWTSGTREQYF,15,TRBD2,TRBV6-5,.,TRBJ2-7
TGTGCCAGCAGCTTCTTCCCTAGCGGGAGTATGCACGAGCAGTACTTC,CASSFFPSGSMHEQYF,16,TRBD2,TRBV7-9,.,TRBJ2-7
TGTGCCAGTATGGGTTTGGAGGGTACGAACACTGAAGCTTTCTTT,CASMGLEGTNTEAFF,15,.,TRBV19,.,TRBJ1-1
TGTGCCTGGACCACAGGGACTGGTTGGTATGGCTACACCTTC,CAWTTGTGWYGYTF,14,.,TRBV30,.,TRBJ1-2
TGCGCCAGCAGCCAACTTAGCGGGACTAGCACAGATACGCAGTATTTT,CASSQLSGTSTDTQYF,16,TRBD2,TRBV4-1,.,TRBJ2-3
TGCAGCGTTGAACCCCCTGAAGCTTTCTTT,CSVEPPEAFF,10,.,TRBV29-1,.,TRBJ1-1
TGTGCCAGCAGCCCTCCCGGGACACTGGTAACACCGAACACCGGGGAGCTGTTTTTT,CASSPPGTLVTPNTGELFF,19,.,TRBV7-9,.,TRBJ2-2
TGTGCCAGCCGGACTAGCGGGGACGAGCAGTACTTC,CASRTSGDEQYF,12,TRBD2,TRBV27,.,TRBJ2-7
TGTGCCAGCAGCTTAGAGCCGGACACCGGGGAGCTGTTTTTT,CASSLEPDTGELFF,14,.,TRBV13,.,TRBJ2-2
TGTGCCAGCAGCCAGGAGGGACAGGAGACCTACGAGCAGTACTTC,CASSQEGQETYEQYF,15,TRBD1,TRBV5-6,once,TRBJ2-7